This T cell receptor (beta chain) was obtained from a study of regulatory T cells in long-lasting Graves disease. Study-level background: By definition, persistent Graves' disease involved antithyroid drugs for over 5 years alongside positive TSH receptor antibodies. Findings and caveats of the study: Lower TCR diversity was seen in persistent Graves' patients than in newly diagnosed ones. Segments TRBV28, TRBJ1-2 and TRBJ2-5 showed preferential usage in persistent disease.

In this sample, this clonotype turned up many times. Antigen specificity is unknown. Germline V gives CDR1 SNHLY, CDR2 FYNNEI. V was clipped by 4 bases and J by 12 bases; unmatched bases: 10. This CDR3 has 13 amino acids. According to the study, TCR beta libraries were built with iRepertoire HTBI primers and CDR3-region Arm-PCR. As handled by the study authors: Samples revealed under 65 TRBV and 14 TRBJ segments. Using its own MiXCR run on the multiplex PCR reads, TCRdb lists one record per CDR3 protein. These V and J calls originate from TCRdb's pipeline instead of the authors' own analysis. Among 400,000 to 450,000 distinct CDR3 sequences listed, around 22% were seen once. Specified time point: persistent/refractory GD, antithyroid drugs over 5 years with positive TRAb. The TCR library used RNA extracted from PBMCs.

The sample here was peripheral blood mononuclear cells (PBMCs), taken when the disease was refractory, from a patient treated with antithyroid drugs. This TCR came from a female donor with Graves disease. The chain is built from TRBV2 and TRBJ2-7; 9 nucleotides match TRBD1. CDR3 amino acids: CASSVRAPGQGYF. The CDR3 nucleotides are TGTGCCAGCAGTGTACGGGCGCCGGGACAGGGGTACTTC.